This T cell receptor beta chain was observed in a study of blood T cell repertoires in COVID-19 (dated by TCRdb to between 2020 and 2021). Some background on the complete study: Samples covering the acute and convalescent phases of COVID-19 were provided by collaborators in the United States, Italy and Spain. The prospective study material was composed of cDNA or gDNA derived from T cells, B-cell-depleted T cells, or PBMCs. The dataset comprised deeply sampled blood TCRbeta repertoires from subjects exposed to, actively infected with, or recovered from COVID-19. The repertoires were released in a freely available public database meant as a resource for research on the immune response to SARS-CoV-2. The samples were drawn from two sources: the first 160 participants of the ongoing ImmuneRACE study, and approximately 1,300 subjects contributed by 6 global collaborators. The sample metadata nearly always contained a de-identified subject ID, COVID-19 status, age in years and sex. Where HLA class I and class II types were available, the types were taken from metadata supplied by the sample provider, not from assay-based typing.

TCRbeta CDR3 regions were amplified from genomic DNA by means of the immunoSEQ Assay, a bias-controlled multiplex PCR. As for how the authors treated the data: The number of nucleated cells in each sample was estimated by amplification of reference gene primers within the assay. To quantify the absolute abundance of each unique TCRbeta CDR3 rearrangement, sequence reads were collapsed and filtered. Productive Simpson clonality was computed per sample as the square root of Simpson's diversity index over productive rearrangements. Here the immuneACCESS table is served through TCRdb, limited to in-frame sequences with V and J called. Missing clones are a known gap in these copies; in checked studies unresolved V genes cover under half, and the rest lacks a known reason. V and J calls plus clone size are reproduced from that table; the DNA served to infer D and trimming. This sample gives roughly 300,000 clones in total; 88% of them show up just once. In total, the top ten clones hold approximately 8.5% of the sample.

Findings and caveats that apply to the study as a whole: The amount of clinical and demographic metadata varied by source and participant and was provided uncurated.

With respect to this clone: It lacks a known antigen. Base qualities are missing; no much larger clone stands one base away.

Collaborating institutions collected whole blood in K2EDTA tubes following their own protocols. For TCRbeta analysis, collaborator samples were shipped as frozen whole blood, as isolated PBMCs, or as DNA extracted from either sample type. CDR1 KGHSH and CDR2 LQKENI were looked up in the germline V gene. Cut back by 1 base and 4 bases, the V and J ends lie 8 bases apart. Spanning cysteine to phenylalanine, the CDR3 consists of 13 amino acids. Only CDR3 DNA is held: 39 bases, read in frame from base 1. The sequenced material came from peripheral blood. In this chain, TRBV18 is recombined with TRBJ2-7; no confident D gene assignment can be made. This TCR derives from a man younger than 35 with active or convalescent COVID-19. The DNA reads TGTGCCAGCTCACCACTAACAGAGTACGAGCAGTACTTC. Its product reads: CASSPLTEYEQYF. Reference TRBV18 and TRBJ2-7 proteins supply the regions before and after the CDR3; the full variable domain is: NAGVMQNPRHLVRRRGQEARLRCSPMKGHSHVYWYRQLPEEGLKFMVYLQKENIIDESGMPKERFSAEFPKEGPSILRIQQVVRGDSAAYFCASSPLTEYEQYFGPGTRLTVT.